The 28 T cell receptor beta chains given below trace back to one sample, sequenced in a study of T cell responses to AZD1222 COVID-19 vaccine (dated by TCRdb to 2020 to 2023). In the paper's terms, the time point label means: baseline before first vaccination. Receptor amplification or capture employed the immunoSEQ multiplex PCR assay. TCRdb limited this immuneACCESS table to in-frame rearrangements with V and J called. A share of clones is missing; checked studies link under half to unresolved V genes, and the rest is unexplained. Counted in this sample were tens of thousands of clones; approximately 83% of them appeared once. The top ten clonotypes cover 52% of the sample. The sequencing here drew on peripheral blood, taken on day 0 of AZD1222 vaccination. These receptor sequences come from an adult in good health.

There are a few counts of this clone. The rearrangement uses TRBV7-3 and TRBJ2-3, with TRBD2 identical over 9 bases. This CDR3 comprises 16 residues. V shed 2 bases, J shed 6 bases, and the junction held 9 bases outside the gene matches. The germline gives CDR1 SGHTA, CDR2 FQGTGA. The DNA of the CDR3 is TGTGCCAGCAGCTTAGAAGGCGGGGGGGCCCCCGATACGCAGTATTTT. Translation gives CASSLEGGGAPDTQYF.

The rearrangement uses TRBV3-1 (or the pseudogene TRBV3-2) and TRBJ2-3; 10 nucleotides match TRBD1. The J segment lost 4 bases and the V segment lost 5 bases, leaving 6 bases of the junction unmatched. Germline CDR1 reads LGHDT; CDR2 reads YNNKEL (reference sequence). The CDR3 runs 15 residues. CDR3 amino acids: CASSSDRGIADTQYF. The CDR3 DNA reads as TGTGCCAGCAGCTCGGACAGGGGGATAGCAGATACGCAGTATTTT.

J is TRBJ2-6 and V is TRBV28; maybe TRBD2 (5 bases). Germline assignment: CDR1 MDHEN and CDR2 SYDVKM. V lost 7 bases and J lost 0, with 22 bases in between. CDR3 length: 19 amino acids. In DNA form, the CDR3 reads TGTGCCAGCACTTATGGAAGCGGCGGTCTCTTCTCTGGGGCCAACGTCCTGACTTTC. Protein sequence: CASTYGSGGLFSGANVLTF.

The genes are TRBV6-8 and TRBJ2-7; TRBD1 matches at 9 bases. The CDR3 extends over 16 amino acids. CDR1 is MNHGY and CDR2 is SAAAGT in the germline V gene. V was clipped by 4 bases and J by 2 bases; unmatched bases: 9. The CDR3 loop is CASSSPRDRVTYEQYF. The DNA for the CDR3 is TGTGCCAGCAGTTCACCCAGGGACAGGGTCACCTACGAGCAGTACTTC.

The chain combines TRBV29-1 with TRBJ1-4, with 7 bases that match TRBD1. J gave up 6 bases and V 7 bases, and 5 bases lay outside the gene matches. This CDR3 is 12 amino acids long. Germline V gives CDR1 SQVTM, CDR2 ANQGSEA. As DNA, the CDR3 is TGCAGCGGTGCAGGGGGTGATGAAAAACTGTTTTTT. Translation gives CSGAGGDEKLFF. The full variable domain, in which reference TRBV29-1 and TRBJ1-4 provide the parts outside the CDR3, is SAVISQKPSRDICQRGTSLTIQCQVDSQVTMMFWYRQQPGQSLTLIATANQGSEATYESGFVIDKFPISRPNLTFSTLTVSNMSPEDSSIYLCSGAGGDEKLFFGSGTQLSVL.

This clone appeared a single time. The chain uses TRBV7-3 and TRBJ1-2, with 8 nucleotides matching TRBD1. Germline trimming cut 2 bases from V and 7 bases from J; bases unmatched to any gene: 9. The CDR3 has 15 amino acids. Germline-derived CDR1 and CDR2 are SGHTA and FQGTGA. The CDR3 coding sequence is TGTGCCAGCAGCTTATACGGACAGGGAATGGGTGGCTACACCTTC. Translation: CASSLYGQGMGGYTF.

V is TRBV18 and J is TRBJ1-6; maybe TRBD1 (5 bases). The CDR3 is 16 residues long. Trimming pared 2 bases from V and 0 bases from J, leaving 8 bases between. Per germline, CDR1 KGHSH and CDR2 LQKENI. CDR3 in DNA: TGTGCCAGCTCACCAGGGACGGGCTCCTATAATTCACCCCTCCACTTT. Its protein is CASSPGTGSYNSPLHF.

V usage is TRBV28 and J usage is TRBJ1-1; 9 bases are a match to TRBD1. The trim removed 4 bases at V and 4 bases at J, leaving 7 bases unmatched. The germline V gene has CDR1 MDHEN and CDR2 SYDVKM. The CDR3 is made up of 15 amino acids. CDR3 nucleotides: TGTGCCAGCAGTTACCGACAGGGGGTTGGCACTGAAGCTTTCTTT. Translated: CASSYRQGVGTEAFF.

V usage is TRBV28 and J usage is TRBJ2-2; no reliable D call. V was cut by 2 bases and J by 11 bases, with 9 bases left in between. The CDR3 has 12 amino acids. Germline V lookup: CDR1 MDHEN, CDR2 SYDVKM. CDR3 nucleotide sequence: TGTGCCAGCAGTTTACTAGTGCCCGAGCTGTTTTTT. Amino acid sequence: CASSLLVPELFF.

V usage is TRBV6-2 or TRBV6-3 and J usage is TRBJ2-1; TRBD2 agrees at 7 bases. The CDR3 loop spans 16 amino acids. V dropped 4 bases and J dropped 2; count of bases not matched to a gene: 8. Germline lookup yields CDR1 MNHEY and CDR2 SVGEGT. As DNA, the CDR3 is TGTGCCAGCAGTTTGAGGACTAGTAGCCCCTACAATGAGCAGTTCTTC. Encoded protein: CASSLRTSSPYNEQFF.

The CDR3 is CASTEGYYGYTF. CDR3 coding DNA: TGTGCCAGCACTGAGGGGTACTATGGCTACACCTTC. V and J are TRBV2 and TRBJ1-2, with D tentatively TRBD1 (5 bases). The ends were cut back, 7 bases at V and 3 bases at J, with 9 bases in the middle. CDR1 is SNHLY, CDR2 FYNNEI, per germline. The CDR3 consists of 12 residues.

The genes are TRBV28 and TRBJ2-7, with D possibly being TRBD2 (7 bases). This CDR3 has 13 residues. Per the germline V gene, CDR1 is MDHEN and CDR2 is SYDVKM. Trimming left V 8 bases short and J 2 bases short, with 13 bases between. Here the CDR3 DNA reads TGTGCCAGCGTCGGGGGGCCCCCCTACGAGCAGTACTTC. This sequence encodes CASVGGPPYEQYF.

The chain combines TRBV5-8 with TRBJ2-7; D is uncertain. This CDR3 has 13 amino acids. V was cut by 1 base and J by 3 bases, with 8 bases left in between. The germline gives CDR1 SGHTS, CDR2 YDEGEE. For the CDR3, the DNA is TGTGCCAGCAGCTTGTACGACGGCTACGAGCAGTACTTC. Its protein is CASSLYDGYEQYF.

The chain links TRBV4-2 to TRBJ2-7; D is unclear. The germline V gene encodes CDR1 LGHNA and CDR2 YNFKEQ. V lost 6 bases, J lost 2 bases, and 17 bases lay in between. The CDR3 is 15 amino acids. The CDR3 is CASRKGLSLTYEQYF. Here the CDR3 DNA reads TGTGCCAGCAGAAAGGGTCTTTCTCTAACCTACGAGCAGTACTTC.

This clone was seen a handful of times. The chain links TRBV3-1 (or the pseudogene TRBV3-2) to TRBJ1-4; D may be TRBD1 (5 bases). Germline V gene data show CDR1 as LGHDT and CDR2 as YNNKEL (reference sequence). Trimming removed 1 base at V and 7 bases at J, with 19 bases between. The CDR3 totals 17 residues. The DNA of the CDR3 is TGTGCCAGCAGCCAAGCCCCTGCTGCGGGGCCGGGTGAAAAACTGTTTTTT. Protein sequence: CASSQAPAAGPGEKLFF.

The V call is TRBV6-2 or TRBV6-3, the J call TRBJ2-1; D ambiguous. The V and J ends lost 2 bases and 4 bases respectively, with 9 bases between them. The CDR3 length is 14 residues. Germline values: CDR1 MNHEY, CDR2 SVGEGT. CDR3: CASSYGSSYNEQFF. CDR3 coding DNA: TGTGCCAGCAGTTACGGGTCCTCGTACAATGAGCAGTTCTTC.

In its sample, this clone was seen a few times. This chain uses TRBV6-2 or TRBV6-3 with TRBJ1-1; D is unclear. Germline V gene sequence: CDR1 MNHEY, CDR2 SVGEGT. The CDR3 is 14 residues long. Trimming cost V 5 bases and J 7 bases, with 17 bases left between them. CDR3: CASSLPPAAYEAFF. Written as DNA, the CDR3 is TGTGCCAGCAGTCTTCCGCCGGCCGCCTATGAAGCTTTCTTT.

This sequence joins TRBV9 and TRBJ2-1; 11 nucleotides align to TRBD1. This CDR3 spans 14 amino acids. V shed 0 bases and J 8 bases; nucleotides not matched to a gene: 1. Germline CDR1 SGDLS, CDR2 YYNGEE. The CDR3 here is CASSVGDRGDEQFF. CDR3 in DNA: TGTGCCAGCAGCGTAGGGGACAGGGGGGATGAGCAGTTCTTC.

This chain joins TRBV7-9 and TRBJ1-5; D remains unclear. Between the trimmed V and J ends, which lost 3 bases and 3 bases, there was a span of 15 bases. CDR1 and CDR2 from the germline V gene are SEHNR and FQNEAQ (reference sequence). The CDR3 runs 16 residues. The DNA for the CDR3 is TGTGCCAGCAGCTTCTTTTCGGGAGGAATCAATCAGCCCCAGCATTTT. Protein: CASSFFSGGINQPQHF.

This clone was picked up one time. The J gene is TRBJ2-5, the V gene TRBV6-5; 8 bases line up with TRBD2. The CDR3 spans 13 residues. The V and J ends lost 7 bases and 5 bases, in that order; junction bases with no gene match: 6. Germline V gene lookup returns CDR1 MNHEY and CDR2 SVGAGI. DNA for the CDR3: TGTGCCAGCACCCGGACTAGCTTGGAGACCCAGTACTTC. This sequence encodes CASTRTSLETQYF.

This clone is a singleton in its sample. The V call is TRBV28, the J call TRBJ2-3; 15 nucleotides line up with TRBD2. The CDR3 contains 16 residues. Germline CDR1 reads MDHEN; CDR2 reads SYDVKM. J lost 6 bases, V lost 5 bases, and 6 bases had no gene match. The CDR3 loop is CASSTGTSGGWDTQYF. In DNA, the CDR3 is TGTGCCAGCAGTACCGGGACTAGCGGGGGGTGGGATACGCAGTATTTT.

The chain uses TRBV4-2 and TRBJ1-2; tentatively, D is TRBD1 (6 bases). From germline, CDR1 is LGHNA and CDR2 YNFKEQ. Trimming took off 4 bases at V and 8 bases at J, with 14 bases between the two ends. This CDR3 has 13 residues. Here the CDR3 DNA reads TGTGCCAGCAGCCCCCCGGATGGGGGCGGCTACACCTTC. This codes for CASSPPDGGGYTF.

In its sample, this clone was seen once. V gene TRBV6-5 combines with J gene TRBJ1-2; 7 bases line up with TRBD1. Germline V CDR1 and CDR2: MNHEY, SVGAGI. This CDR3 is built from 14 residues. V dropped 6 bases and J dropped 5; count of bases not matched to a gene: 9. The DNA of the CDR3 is TGTGCCAGCAGACCGCAGGGGGGGTATTATGGCTACACCTTC. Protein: CASRPQGGYYGYTF.

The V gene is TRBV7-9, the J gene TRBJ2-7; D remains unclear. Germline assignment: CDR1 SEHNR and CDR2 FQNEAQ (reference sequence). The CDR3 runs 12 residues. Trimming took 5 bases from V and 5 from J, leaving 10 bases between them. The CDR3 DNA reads TGTGCCAGCAGCCCCAATAGGGACGAGCAGTACTTC. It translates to CASSPNRDEQYF.

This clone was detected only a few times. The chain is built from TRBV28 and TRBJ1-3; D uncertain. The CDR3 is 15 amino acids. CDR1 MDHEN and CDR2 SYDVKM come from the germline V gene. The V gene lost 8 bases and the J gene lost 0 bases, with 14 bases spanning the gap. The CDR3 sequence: CASLTGIYSGNTIYF. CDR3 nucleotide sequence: TGTGCCAGCCTAACCGGGATATACTCTGGAAACACCATATATTTT.

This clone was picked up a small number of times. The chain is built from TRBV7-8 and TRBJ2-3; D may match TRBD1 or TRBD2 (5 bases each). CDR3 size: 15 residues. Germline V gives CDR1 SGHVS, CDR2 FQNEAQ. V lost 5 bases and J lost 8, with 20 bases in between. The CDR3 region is CASSPTGTFGGTQYF. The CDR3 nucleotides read TGTGCCAGCAGCCCGACGGGAACTTTTGGGGGTACGCAGTATTTT.

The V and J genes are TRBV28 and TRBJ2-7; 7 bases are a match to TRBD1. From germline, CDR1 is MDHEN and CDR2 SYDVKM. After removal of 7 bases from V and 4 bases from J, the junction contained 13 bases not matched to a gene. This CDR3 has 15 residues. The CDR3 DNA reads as TGTGCCAGCATACCAACGACAGGGACCTTTTACGAGCAGTACTTC. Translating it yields CASIPTTGTFYEQYF.

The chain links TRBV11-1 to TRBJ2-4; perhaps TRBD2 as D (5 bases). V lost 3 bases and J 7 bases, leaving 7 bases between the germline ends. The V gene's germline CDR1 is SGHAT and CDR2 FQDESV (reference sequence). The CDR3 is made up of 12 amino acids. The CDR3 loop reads CASSLDWNIQYF. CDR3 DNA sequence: TGTGCCAGCAGCTTGGACTGGAACATTCAGTACTTC.